This TCR beta chain was retrieved from a study of T cells after yellow fever vaccination. This clonotype was recorded many times. Study-wide results and limits: Almost no vaccine-responding clonotypes were detectable in day 0 sorted memory subsets.

The V gene end was trimmed by 3 bases and the J gene end by 1 base; junction bases not matched to a gene: 12. Germline CDR1 reads PRHDT; CDR2 reads FYEKMQ (reference sequence). The CDR3 contains 18 residues. TCRdb independently ran MiXCR on the 5' RACE reads; one entry per CDR3 protein. Here the sample spans 50,000 to 75,000 distinct CDR3 sequences, about 5.6% being singletons. The material sequenced was PBMCs, either bulk or a sorted T-cell subset (CD4+, CD8+, memory, or dextramer-sorted; not recorded which), taken on the day of the yellow fever booster vaccination. This TCR came from a man aged 18 to 29 who received the YFV17D yellow fever vaccine. The chain combines TRBV13 with TRBJ2-3; 8 bases are a match to TRBD2. The CDR3, as DNA: TGTGCCAGCAGCTTGTTTCCGGGGGGGCTAAGTGGCACAGATACGCAGTATTTT. Its protein product is CASSLFPGGLSGTDTQYF.